This paragraph covers one TCR beta chain sequence. This record comes from a study of response to subunit inactivated influenza vaccine. From the RT-PCR reads, TCRdb called clonotypes with MiXCR, one entry per CDR3 protein. There are about 570,000 distinct CDR3 sequences in the sample; roughly 12% occur only once, and approximately 9.9% lies in the top ten. This sample was also put to use in a study of T cells expressing NK-cell markers. From that study: Synthesis of TCR beta cDNA relied on 5'RACE template switching carrying UMIs. Most of the eight sequenced donors were HCMV-seropositive; one was seronegative.

The specimen comprised PBMCs from blood, sampled on the day of vaccination. This TCR derives from a man between 45 and 60 years old who received an inactivated influenza vaccine.

The CDR3 sequence is CASSFLDGTGAGVSAQYF. The CDR3 coding sequence is TGTGCCAGCAGCTTTCTCGATGGGACAGGCGCCGGGGTTTCGGCCCAGTACTTC. The genes are TRBV11-2 and TRBJ2-5, with 8 bases lining up with TRBD1. CDR3 length: 18 residues. J was trimmed by 9 bases and V by 3 bases; bases with no gene match: 21. Looked up from germline, CDR1 is SGHAT and CDR2 is FQNNGV.